This TCR beta chain was retrieved from a study of T cell responses to AZD1222 COVID-19 vaccine. In the study overall: Pooled together were second doses at about 4 or about 12 weeks. General study results and limits: CD4 TCRs covered the whole spike, strongest at regions 160-218 and 743-854. There were mostly white British donors and more females than males, and clonal diversity was possibly underestimated.

V lost 5 bases, J lost 1 base, and 2 bases stayed unmatched. Germline CDR1 is SEHNR and CDR2 is FQNEAQ (reference sequence). CDR3 length: 14 residues. On this clone itself: Its antigen remains unknown.

Profiled with immunoSEQ multiplex PCR; TCRdb holds only in-frame clones, not every one. Of roughly 120,000 clones listed, approximately 88% were seen once; the top ten hold approximately 5%. V and J are TRBV7-9 and TRBJ1-1; 9 bases line up with TRBD1. Material: peripheral blood, obtained on day 0 of AZD1222 vaccination. This receptor was taken from an adult in good health. CDR3 loop: CASSTGQGNTEAFF. The CDR3 nucleotides read TGTGCCAGCAGCACGGGACAGGGGAACACTGAAGCTTTCTTT. Using reference TRBV7-9 and TRBJ1-1 for the parts outside the CDR3, the full variable domain is DTGVSQNPRHKITKRGQNVTFRCDPISEHNRLYWYRQTLGQGPEFLTYFQNEAQLEKSRLLSDRFSAERPKGSFSTLEIQRTEQGDSAMYLCASSTGQGNTEAFFGQGTRLTVV.